A single sample gave rise to the 32 T cell receptor beta chains below, sequenced in a study of control samples from healthy donors and cancer patients. Generated by immunoSEQ multiplex PCR, the TCRdb table keeps only in-frame clones and is missing some. The data show 60,000 to 100,000 clones, with around nine tenths seen just once and approximately 7% held by the top ten. The sample consisted of blood. These receptors were obtained from a middle-aged man in good health.

V and J are TRBV3-1 (or the pseudogene TRBV3-2) and TRBJ2-7, with a tentative D call TRBD1 (5 bases). CDR3 length: 16 amino acids. The V gene lost 2 bases and the J gene lost 0 bases, with 14 bases spanning the gap. From germline, CDR1 is LGHDT and CDR2 YNNKEL (reference sequence). CDR3 in DNA: TGTGCCAGCAGCCAACCCGACAGCTACAGCTCCTACGAGCAGTACTTC. Amino acid sequence: CASSQPDSYSSYEQYF.

The CDR3 region has the DNA TGTGCCAGCTCACCCTCTTTCTATAGGGAAAAACTGTTTTTT. Protein product: CASSPSFYREKLFF. The V and J genes are TRBV18 and TRBJ1-4; D is unclear. V was clipped by 3 bases and J by 8 bases, with 13 bases between them. The CDR3 is 14 residues long. Germline V gives CDR1 KGHSH, CDR2 LQKENI.

CDR3 sequence (DNA): TGCGCCAGCAGCTTGGCGACAGGGCCTGAAGCTTTCTTT. This codes for CASSLATGPEAFF. The chain recombines TRBV5-1 with TRBJ1-1, with 7 bases fitting TRBD1. The CDR3 length is 13 residues. Germline V gene lookup returns CDR1 SGHRS and CDR2 YFSETQ. J gave up 6 bases and V 0 bases, and 2 bases lay outside the gene matches.

The V call is TRBV9, the J call TRBJ2-2, with D perhaps assigned TRBD1 or TRBD2 (6 bases each). Germline assignment: CDR1 SGDLS and CDR2 YYNGEE. The CDR3 length is 15 residues. V lost 0 bases to trimming and J lost 5 bases, with 11 bases between them. The CDR3 sequence is CASSVGRGATGELFF. The CDR3 DNA reads TGTGCCAGCAGCGTAGGTAGGGGGGCGACCGGGGAGCTGTTTTTT.

The chain uses TRBV30 and TRBJ2-3; possibly TRBD1 for D (6 bases). The germline CDR1 and CDR2 sequences are GTSNPN and SVGIG (reference sequence). The CDR3 is 12 residues long. The V and J ends lost 8 bases and 2 bases respectively, with 11 bases between them. DNA of the CDR3: TGTGCCCGCAGGGGAATCACAGATACGCAGTATTTT. It encodes CARRGITDTQYF.

This sequence joins TRBV30 and TRBJ2-5; TRBD1 matches at 7 bases. The CDR3 loop spans 14 amino acids. Trimming at V came to 4 bases and at J to 7 bases, leaving 12 bases not matched to a gene. The V gene's germline CDR1 is GTSNPN and CDR2 SVGIG (reference sequence). The CDR3 nucleotides read TGTGCCTGGACTAACACAGGGGTTTGGGGGACCCAGTACTTC. This translates into CAWTNTGVWGTQYF.

This clone was counted once. V gene TRBV29-1 combines with J gene TRBJ2-1; TRBD2 aligns across 11 bases. With 5 bases clipped from V and 9 bases from J, the junction kept 12 bases outside the gene matches. The CDR3 consists of 15 residues. Germline V gene sequence: CDR1 SQVTM, CDR2 ANQGSEA. The CDR3 loop is CSVLKGTSGRGEQFF. CDR3 nucleotides: TGCAGCGTTCTAAAGGGGACTAGCGGTCGAGGTGAGCAGTTCTTC.

This CDR3 reads CASSPGTRRETQYF. In nucleotides, the CDR3 is TGTGCCAGCAGCCCCGGGACTAGACGGGAGACCCAGTACTTC. This chain uses TRBV3-1 (or the pseudogene TRBV3-2) with TRBJ2-5; 8 nucleotides match TRBD2. After removal of 4 bases from V and 5 bases from J, the junction contained 6 bases not matched to a gene. The CDR3 loop spans 14 amino acids. Germline-derived CDR1 and CDR2 are LGHDT and YNNKEL (reference sequence).

The J gene is TRBJ2-5, the V gene TRBV6-5; D is unresolved. CDR1 and CDR2 (germline): MNHEY, SVGAGI. The CDR3 covers 14 residues. V was trimmed by 2 bases and J by 2 bases, leaving 9 bases between them. The CDR3 DNA reads as TGTGCCAGCAGTTACAGGACCTCTCAAGAGACCCAGTACTTC. This translates into CASSYRTSQETQYF.

The DNA of the CDR3 is TGTGCCAGCAGCCCGCTAGGGACGGAATACAATGAGCAGTTCTTC. Its protein product is CASSPLGTEYNEQFF. The rearrangement links TRBV5-6 to TRBJ2-1, with D perhaps assigned TRBD1 or TRBD2 (5 bases each). Germline CDR1 and CDR2: SGHDT and YYEEEE. The CDR3 is 15 amino acids. Trimming removed 4 bases at V and 4 bases at J, with 15 bases between.

The J gene is TRBJ1-1, the V gene TRBV2, with 7 bases fitting TRBD1. V dropped 6 bases and J dropped 5; count of bases not matched to a gene: 9. The length of the CDR3 is 14 residues. Germline CDR1 reads SNHLY; CDR2 reads FYNNEI. The CDR3 DNA is TGTGCCAGCAGAGGCCGACAGGGAGGGACTGAAGCTTTCTTT. As protein: CASRGRQGGTEAFF.

This clone was found once. The rearrangement links TRBV14 to TRBJ2-2; 8 nucleotides match TRBD1. J gave up 7 bases and V 4 bases, and 5 bases lay outside the gene matches. In germline, CDR1 is SGHDN, CDR2 FVKESK. The CDR3 is 14 amino acids. CDR3 in DNA: TGTGCCAGCAGCCCCAGGGGGCATGTCGGGGAGCTGTTTTTT. This translates into CASSPRGHVGELFF.

The genes are TRBV5-8 and TRBJ2-5, with D tentatively TRBD1 (5 bases). Trimming took 4 bases from V and 4 from J, leaving 14 bases between them. CDR3 length: 14 residues. Per germline, CDR1 SGHTS and CDR2 YDEGEE. Here the CDR3 reads CASSQGQGVETQYF. DNA for the CDR3: TGTGCCAGCAGCCAGGGTCAGGGTGTAGAGACCCAGTACTTC.

This chain links TRBV6-5 with TRBJ1-3; maybe TRBD1 (5 bases). There are 14 residues in the CDR3. Trimming cost V 9 bases and J 2 bases, with 14 bases left between them. Germline loops: CDR1 MNHEY, CDR2 SVGAGI. The CDR3 nucleotides are TGTGCCAGTAGCAAGGGGACGGCTGGAAACACCATATATTTT. This gives the protein CASSKGTAGNTIYF.

For the CDR3, the DNA is TGTGCCACCAGTGATCGGGCCGACTTTAATGAAAAACTGTTTTTT. Residues: CATSDRADFNEKLFF. The genes are TRBV24-1 and TRBJ1-4; D remains unclear. CDR1 is KGHDR, CDR2 SFDVKD, per germline. Between the trimmed V and J ends, which lost 3 bases and 4 bases, there was a span of 11 bases. The CDR3 consists of 15 residues.

The chain employs TRBV6-2 or TRBV6-3 and TRBJ2-2; a possible D gene is TRBD1 (6 bases). CDR3 length equals 15 residues. The V end was cut by 2 bases, the J end by 3 bases, with 10 bases between. Germline CDR1 and CDR2: MNHEY and SVGEGT. CDR3 region: CASSYGQGYTGELFF. CDR3 in DNA: TGTGCCAGCAGTTACGGGCAGGGGTACACCGGGGAGCTGTTTTTT.

V and J are TRBV6-4 and TRBJ1-1, with 8 bases lining up with TRBD1. CDR1 is MRHNA and CDR2 is SNTAGT in the germline V gene. With 6 bases clipped from V and 1 base from J, the junction kept 4 bases outside the gene matches. This CDR3 is 14 amino acids long. The CDR3 spells CASSVTGENTEAFF. For the CDR3, the DNA is TGTGCCAGCAGCGTGACAGGGGAGAACACTGAAGCTTTCTTT.

The chain is built from TRBV19 and TRBJ2-7, with 8 bases lining up with TRBD1. Looked up from germline, CDR1 is LNHDA and CDR2 is SQIVND (reference sequence). Losses at the gene ends were 6 bases for V and 3 bases for J; bases not matched to a gene: 4. The CDR3 is 13 residues long. The CDR3 is CASRIGQGYEQYF. The CDR3 bases are TGTGCCAGTAGGATCGGACAGGGCTACGAGCAGTACTTC. Full variable domain (rest looked up from reference TRBV19 and TRBJ2-7): DGGITQSPKYLFRKEGQNVTLSCEQNLNHDAMYWYRQDPGQGLRLIYYSQIVNDFQKGDIAEGYSVSREKKESFPLTVTSAQKNPTAFYLCASRIGQGYEQYFGPGTRLTVT.

The rearrangement uses TRBV7-2 and TRBJ2-3; D gene uncertain. Trimming left V 4 bases short and J 6 bases short, with 8 bases between. Germline-derived CDR1 and CDR2 are SGHTA and FQGNSA. The CDR3 consists of 12 residues. The CDR3 region is CASSSLSDTQYF. CDR3 bases: TGTGCCAGCAGCTCCCTGAGCGATACGCAGTATTTT.

This chain links TRBV7-2 with TRBJ2-7; maybe TRBD1 (5 bases). Germline values: CDR1 SGHTA, CDR2 FQGNSA. The V end was cut by 5 bases, the J end by 2 bases, with 10 bases between. The CDR3 has 13 residues. In DNA, the CDR3 is TGTGCCAGCAGCAGTACAGGAACCTACGAGCAGTACTTC. Encoded protein: CASSSTGTYEQYF. The full variable domain, in which reference TRBV7-2 and TRBJ2-7 provide the parts outside the CDR3, is GAGVSQSPSNKVTEKGKDVELRCDPISGHTALYWYRQSLGQGLEFLIYFQGNSAPDKSGLPSDRFSAERTGGSVSTLTIQRTQQEDSAVYLCASSSTGTYEQYFGPGTRLTVT.

The chain has TRBV7-3 and TRBJ1-6; tentatively, D is TRBD1 (5 bases). V lost 3 bases, J lost 10 bases, and 13 bases lay in between. CDR1 and CDR2 (germline): SGHTA, FQGTGA. This CDR3 is built from 14 residues. In DNA form, the CDR3 reads TGTGCCAGCAGCTTGGGCAGGGAGGGCTCACCCCTCCACTTT. It specifies CASSLGREGSPLHF.

This chain links TRBV3-1 (or the pseudogene TRBV3-2) with TRBJ2-5; a weak D match, TRBD2 (6 bases). The CDR3 runs to 14 residues. The germline gives CDR1 LGHDT, CDR2 YNNKEL (reference sequence). Deletions cut 1 base from V and 1 base from J, with 7 bases between. CDR3 residues: CASSQGGLQETQYF. Written as DNA, the CDR3 is TGTGCCAGCAGCCAAGGGGGACTCCAAGAGACCCAGTACTTC.

This sequence joins TRBV18 and TRBJ2-7, with D perhaps TRBD1 or TRBD2 (5 bases each). Germline V CDR1 and CDR2: KGHSH, LQKENI. The V gene lost 6 bases and the J gene lost 6 bases, with 12 bases spanning the gap. The CDR3 is 12 amino acids. The DNA for the CDR3 is TGTGCCAGCTCGGAGGCAGGGCTCGAGCAGTACTTC. Translating gives CASSEAGLEQYF. The whole variable domain, filled in from reference TRBV18 and TRBJ2-7, reads NAGVMQNPRHLVRRRGQEARLRCSPMKGHSHVYWYRQLPEEGLKFMVYLQKENIIDESGMPKERFSAEFPKEGPSILRIQQVVRGDSAAYFCASSEAGLEQYFGPGTRLTVT.

The rearrangement joins TRBV11-2 to TRBJ2-7, with D possibly TRBD1 on 6 matching bases. The CDR3 has 17 amino acids. V was pared by 4 bases and J by 4 bases, with 23 bases between. Germline V CDR1 and CDR2: SGHAT, FQNNGV. In DNA form, the CDR3 reads TGTGCCAGCAGCTCACCCGTAGGACAGAAGTTCCCGTACGAGCAGTACTTC. Its translation: CASSSPVGQKFPYEQYF. Looking up the rest from reference TRBV11-2 and TRBJ2-7 gives the full variable domain: EAGVAQSPRYKIIEKRQSVAFWCNPISGHATLYWYQQILGQGPKLLIQFQNNGVVDDSQLPKDRFSAERLKGVDSTLKIQPAKLEDSAVYLCASSSPVGQKFPYEQYFGPGTRLTVT.

V usage is TRBV5-1 and J usage is TRBJ2-5, with D maybe TRBD2 (6 bases). Germline loops: CDR1 SGHRS, CDR2 YFSETQ. Deletions cut 7 bases from V and 0 bases from J, with 19 bases between. The CDR3 extends over 16 amino acids. The CDR3 nucleotides read TGCGCCAGCTCAGCGGGTGGGGGATCCTACCAAGAGACCCAGTACTTC. Translated: CASSAGGGSYQETQYF. The complete variable domain, with remaining parts taken from reference TRBV5-1 and TRBJ2-5, reads KAGVTQTPRYLIKTRGQQVTLSCSPISGHRSVSWYQQTPGQGLQFLFEYFSETQRNKGNFPGRFSGRQFSNSRSEMNVSTLELGDSALYLCASSAGGGSYQETQYFGPGTRLLVL.

The rearrangement joins TRBV7-9 to TRBJ1-5; no reliable D call. The V gene's germline CDR1 is SEHNR and CDR2 FQNEAQ (reference sequence). The CDR3 contains 14 residues. The V gene lost 3 bases and the J gene lost 2 bases, with 8 bases spanning the gap. In DNA form, the CDR3 reads TGTGCCAGCAGCTTCAAGGGCGGCAATCAGCCCCAGCATTTT. Translating gives CASSFKGGNQPQHF.

CDR3 bases: TGTGCCAGCAGTTACACCACTGGCCACGGGGAAAAACTGTTTTTT. As protein: CASSYTTGHGEKLFF. V is TRBV6-5 and J is TRBJ1-4; D is unresolved. There are 15 residues in the CDR3. V was shortened by 2 bases and J by 8 bases, with 15 bases between the two germline ends. Germline-derived CDR1 and CDR2 are MNHEY and SVGAGI.

This chain connects TRBV7-9 to TRBJ1-4, with D possibly TRBD1 on 6 matching bases. V lost 8 bases and J 8 bases, leaving 12 bases between the germline ends. Germline CDR1 and CDR2: SEHNR and FQNEAQ (reference sequence). The CDR3 has 12 amino acids. The CDR3 sequence is CASGGGREKLFF. The DNA of the CDR3 is TGTGCCAGCGGAGGGGGAAGGGAAAAACTGTTTTTT.

The V gene is TRBV19, the J gene TRBJ1-5, with 7 bases fitting TRBD1. Germline V gene sequence: CDR1 LNHDA, CDR2 SQIVND (reference sequence). The trim removed 1 base at V and 6 bases at J, leaving 12 bases unmatched. This CDR3 contains 17 residues. The DNA of the CDR3 is TGTGCCAGTAGTATAGGGTTGGGCAGGGGGTCCGGTCAGCCCCAGCATTTT. Translating it yields CASSIGLGRGSGQPQHF.

The chain uses TRBV19 and TRBJ2-7; 7 bases map to TRBD1. The CDR3 covers 16 residues. CDR1 and CDR2 (germline): LNHDA, SQIVND (reference sequence). V dropped 0 bases and J dropped 2; count of bases not matched to a gene: 7. CDR3: CASSIDSGQSPYEQYF. CDR3 coding DNA: TGTGCCAGTAGTATAGACTCGGGACAGTCTCCCTACGAGCAGTACTTC.

This clone was counted between two and nine times. The V call is TRBV30, the J call TRBJ1-2; 12 bases agree with TRBD1. The CDR3 contains 16 residues. V was pared by 6 bases and J by 3 bases, with 11 bases of the junction left unmatched. The germline CDR1 and CDR2 sequences are GTSNPN and SVGIG (reference sequence). The CDR3 loop reads CACHRDRGLHDYGYTF. The CDR3 bases are TGTGCCTGCCACCGGGACAGGGGGCTTCATGACTATGGCTACACCTTC.

The chain carries TRBV11-2 and TRBJ1-4; D may be TRBD1 (5 bases). Germline CDR1 reads SGHAT; CDR2 reads FQNNGV. The CDR3 has 15 amino acids. Trimming removed 5 bases at V and 0 bases at J, with 10 bases between. The CDR3: CASSEQVATNEKLFF. The DNA of the CDR3 is TGTGCCAGCAGCGAACAGGTTGCAACTAATGAAAAACTGTTTTTT.